The next 14 T cell receptor beta chains were all read from a single sample in a study of glioma-infiltrating T cells. Using RNA template, CDR3s of TCR alpha and beta were amplified with iRepertoire arm-PCR. TCRdb re-analysed the multiplex PCR reads in MiXCR, keeping a single row per CDR3 protein. This sample has about 130,000 distinct CDR3 sequences, with around 23% found just once. Material for sequencing was glioma tissue, nonneoplastic brain tissue, or PBMCs (not recorded which). The receptors derive from a human donor with low-grade glioma or glioblastoma, undergoing nonglioma brain surgery, or in good health (not recorded which).

This clonotype was detected a few times. This chain joins TRBV4-2 and TRBJ2-1; 13 nucleotides agree with TRBD2. Looked up from germline, CDR1 is LGHNA and CDR2 is YNFKEQ. CDR3 length equals 14 residues. V was pared by 7 bases and J by 6 bases, with 3 bases of the junction left unmatched. CDR3 amino acids: CASKGLAGTNEQFF. In DNA, the CDR3 is TGTGCCAGCAAGGGACTAGCGGGGACCAATGAGCAGTTCTTC.

This clonotype was seen only once. With a much larger clone just one base away, this may be a read error. The rearrangement joins TRBV27 to TRBJ2-5, with 14 nucleotides matching TRBD2. CDR1 is MNHEY and CDR2 is SMNVEV in the germline V gene (reference sequence). The CDR3 totals 15 residues. V shed 7 bases and J 3 bases; nucleotides not matched to a gene: 4. CDR3 bases: TGTGCCAGCAACGGACTAGCGGGGGGAAAAGAGACCCAGTACTTC. Its translation: CASNGLAGGKETQYF.

This chain connects TRBV18 to TRBJ2-5; D is ambiguous. Germline loops: CDR1 KGHSH, CDR2 LQKENI. The ends were cut back, 0 bases at V and 4 bases at J, with 6 bases in the middle. The CDR3 contains 13 residues. CDR3 DNA sequence: TGTGCCAGCTCACCACCTGTTCGAGAGACCCAGTACTTC. Protein: CASSPPVRETQYF. Based on the CDR3 plus reference TRBV18 and TRBJ2-5, the full variable domain is NAGVMQNPRHLVRRRGQEARLRCSPMKGHSHVYWYRQLPEEGLKFMVYLQKENIIDESGMPKERFSAEFPKEGPSILRIQQVVRGDSAAYFCASSPPVRETQYFGPGTRLLVL.

This clonotype appeared many times. The chain recombines TRBV7-2 with TRBJ2-1, with a possible D match to TRBD2 (7 bases). In germline, CDR1 is SGHTA, CDR2 FQGNSA. The CDR3 consists of 15 residues. The V end lost 2 bases, the J end lost 7 bases, and 15 bases lay between the germline ends. The CDR3 DNA reads as TGTGCCAGCAGCTTAAAGGGACGGGGGGCGAATGAGCAGTTCTTC. Residues: CASSLKGRGANEQFF.

For this clonotype: A read error may be the cause here, since a much bigger clone is one base away. V and J are TRBV20-1 and TRBJ1-5, with a weak D call TRBD1 (6 bases). Germline V lookup: CDR1 DFQATT, CDR2 SNEGSKA (reference sequence). V gave up 6 bases and J gave up 2 bases, with 23 bases separating them. CDR3 size: 17 residues. This CDR3 reads CSALDYVTGRRNQPQHF. As DNA, the CDR3 is TGCAGTGCCCTAGATTATGTGACAGGCCGTCGCAATCAGCCCCAGCATTTT.

This sequence joins TRBV7-2 and TRBJ1-5; tentative D call: TRBD1 (6 bases). Germline V gene data show CDR1 as SGHTA and CDR2 as FQGNSA. With 4 bases removed from V and 0 bases from J, the gap between germline ends came to 16 bases. The CDR3 is 17 residues long. CDR3 coding DNA: TGTGCCAGCAGCTCCCGTTTAGGGACAAATAGCAATCAGCCCCAGCATTTT. Translation gives CASSSRLGTNSNQPQHF.

The chain recombines TRBV10-3 with TRBJ1-2; TRBD1 matches 7 bases. J gave up 8 bases and V 7 bases, and 10 bases lay outside the gene matches. This CDR3 has 13 residues. Germline V gene lookup returns CDR1 ENHRY and CDR2 SYGVKD. The CDR3, as DNA: TGTGCCATCACCGAGACAGGGTTAGAAGGCTACACCTTC. This gives the protein CAITETGLEGYTF.

This chain uses TRBV6-1 with TRBJ2-5; D is possibly TRBD1 or TRBD2 (5 bases each). V gave up 6 bases and J gave up 1 base, with 15 bases separating them. This CDR3 is 15 amino acids long. The germline V gene encodes CDR1 MNHNS and CDR2 SASEGT. The CDR3 DNA follows: TGTGCCAGCAGCCGATTGGGACGGGCCCAAGAGACCCAGTACTTC. This translates into CASSRLGRAQETQYF.

This clonotype showed up just a few times. The genes are TRBV7-3 and TRBJ1-1; D is perhaps TRBD1 (5 bases). V lost 0 bases and J lost 0, with 8 bases in between. This CDR3 is 15 amino acids long. Germline V CDR1 and CDR2: SGHTA, FQGTGA. The CDR3 DNA sequence: TGTGCCAGCAGCTTAACAGGGGACCTGAACACTGAAGCTTTCTTT. Translation: CASSLTGDLNTEAFF.

The rearrangement joins TRBV19 to TRBJ2-7; D gene ambiguous. V lost 1 base to trimming and J lost 3 bases, with 7 bases between them. Per germline, CDR1 LNHDA and CDR2 SQIVND (reference sequence). This CDR3 comprises 13 residues. The CDR3 sequence is CASSIVLGYEQYV. CDR3 sequence (DNA): TGTGCCAGTAGTATAGTTCTGGGCTACGAGCAGTACGTC.

There are a few counts of this clonotype. The J gene is TRBJ2-7, the V gene TRBV18; D may be TRBD1 or TRBD2 (5 bases each). This CDR3 is built from 12 residues. V dropped 5 bases and J dropped 4 bases, with 9 bases sitting between them. Germline-derived CDR1 and CDR2 are KGHSH and LQKENI. The CDR3 DNA reads TGTGCCAGCTCATTCGGGACGTACGAGCAGTACGTC. It specifies CASSFGTYEQYV.

The chain employs TRBV7-6 and TRBJ1-2, with TRBD1 matching 11 bases. Germline CDR1 SGHVS, CDR2 FNYEAQ. This CDR3 is 18 amino acids long. Trimming cost V 1 base and J 6 bases; bases outside gene matches: 13. The CDR3 DNA reads TGTGCCAGCAGCTTAGGATTCGGGGGGACAGGGGGGATGGATGGCTACACCTTC. Its protein product is CASSLGFGGTGGMDGYTF. The variable domain in full, with the rest retrieved from reference TRBV7-6 and TRBJ1-2, is GAGVSQSPRYKVTKRGQDVALRCDPISGHVSLYWYRQALGQGPEFLTYFNYEAQQDKSGLPNDRFSAERPEGSISTLTIQRTEQRDSAMYRCASSLGFGGTGGMDGYTFGSGTRLTVV.

This clonotype was found a few times. J is TRBJ1-2 and V is TRBV28; D not certain. The CDR3 loop spans 12 amino acids. The V end was cut by 10 bases, the J end by 2 bases, with 11 bases between. Germline loops: CDR1 MDHEN, CDR2 SYDVKM. The CDR3 DNA is TGTGCCACCGAGGGCGGCAACTATGGCTACACCTTC. This encodes CATEGGNYGYTF.

In its sample, this clonotype was seen a few times. V usage is TRBV10-3 and J usage is TRBJ1-5; a possible D gene is TRBD1 (5 bases). CDR1 is ENHRY, CDR2 SYGVKD, per germline. The CDR3 runs 15 residues. V was trimmed by 4 bases and J by 1 base, leaving 11 bases between them. DNA for the CDR3: TGTGCCATCAGTGCCGGGACGACGAGCAATCAGCCCCAGCATTTT. As protein: CAISAGTTSNQPQHF.